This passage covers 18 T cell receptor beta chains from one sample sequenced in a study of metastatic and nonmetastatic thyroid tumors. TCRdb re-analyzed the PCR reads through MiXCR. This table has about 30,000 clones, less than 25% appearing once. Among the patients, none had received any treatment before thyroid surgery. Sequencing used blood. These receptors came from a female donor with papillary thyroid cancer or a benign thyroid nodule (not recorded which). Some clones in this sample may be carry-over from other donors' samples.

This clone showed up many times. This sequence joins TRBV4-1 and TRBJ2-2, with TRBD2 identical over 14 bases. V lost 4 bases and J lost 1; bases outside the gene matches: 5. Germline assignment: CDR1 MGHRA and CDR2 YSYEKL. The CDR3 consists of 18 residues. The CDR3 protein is CASSRSGLAGGNTGELFF. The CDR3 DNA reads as TGCGCCAGCAGCCGCTCCGGACTAGCGGGAGGGAACACCGGGGAGCTGTTTTTT.

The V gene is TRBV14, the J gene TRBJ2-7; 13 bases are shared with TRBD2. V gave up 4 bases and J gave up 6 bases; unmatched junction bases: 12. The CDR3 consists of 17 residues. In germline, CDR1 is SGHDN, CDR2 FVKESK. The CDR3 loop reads CASSLLTSGRFVSEQYF. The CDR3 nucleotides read TGTGCCAGCAGCCTCTTGACTAGCGGGAGGTTCGTCTCCGAGCAGTACTTC.

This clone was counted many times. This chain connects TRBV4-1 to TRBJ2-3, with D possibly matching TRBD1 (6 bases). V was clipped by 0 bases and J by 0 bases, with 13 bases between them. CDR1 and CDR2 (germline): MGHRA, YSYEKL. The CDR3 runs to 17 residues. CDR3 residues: CASSQEGTGSSTDTQYF. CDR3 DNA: TGCGCCAGCAGCCAAGAAGGTACAGGGTCTAGCACAGATACGCAGTATTTT.

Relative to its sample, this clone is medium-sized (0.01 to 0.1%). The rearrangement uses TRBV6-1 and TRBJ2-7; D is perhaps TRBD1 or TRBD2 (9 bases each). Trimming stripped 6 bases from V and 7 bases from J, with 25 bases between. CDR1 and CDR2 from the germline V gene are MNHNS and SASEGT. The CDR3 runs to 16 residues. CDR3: CASRRSPLAGTGEQYF. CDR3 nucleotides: TGTGCCAGCAGGAGGTCCCCCCTAGCGGGGACAGGGGAGCAGTACTTC.

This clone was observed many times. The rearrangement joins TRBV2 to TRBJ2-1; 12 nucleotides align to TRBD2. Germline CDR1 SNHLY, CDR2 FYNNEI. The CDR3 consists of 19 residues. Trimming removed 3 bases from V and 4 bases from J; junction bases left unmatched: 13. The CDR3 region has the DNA TGTGCCAGCAGTGATTTGCCACTAGCGGGAGGTCTAATTTACAATGAGCAGTTCTTC. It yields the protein CASSDLPLAGGLIYNEQFF.

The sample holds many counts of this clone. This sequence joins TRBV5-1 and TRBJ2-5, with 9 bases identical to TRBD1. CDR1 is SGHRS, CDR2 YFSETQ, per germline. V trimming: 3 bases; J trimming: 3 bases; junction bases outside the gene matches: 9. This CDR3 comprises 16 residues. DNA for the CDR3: TGCGCCAGCAGCTGGAACAGGGGGCGCCTGGAAGAGACCCAGTACTTC. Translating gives CASSWNRGRLEETQYF.

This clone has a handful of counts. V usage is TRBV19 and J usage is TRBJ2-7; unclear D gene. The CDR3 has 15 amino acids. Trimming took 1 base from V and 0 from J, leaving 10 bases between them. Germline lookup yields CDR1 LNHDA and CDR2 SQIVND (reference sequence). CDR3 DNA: TGTGCCAGTAGTATAGGGCAAGGTCCCTCCTACGAGCAGTACTTC. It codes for CASSIGQGPSYEQYF.

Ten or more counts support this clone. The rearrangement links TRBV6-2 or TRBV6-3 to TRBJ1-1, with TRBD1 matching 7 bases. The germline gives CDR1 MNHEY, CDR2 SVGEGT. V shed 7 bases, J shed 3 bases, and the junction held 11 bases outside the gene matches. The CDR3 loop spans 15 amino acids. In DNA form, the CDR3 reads TGTGCCAGCACGGGGACAGACACCCTAGACACTGAAGCTTTCTTT. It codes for CASTGTDTLDTEAFF.

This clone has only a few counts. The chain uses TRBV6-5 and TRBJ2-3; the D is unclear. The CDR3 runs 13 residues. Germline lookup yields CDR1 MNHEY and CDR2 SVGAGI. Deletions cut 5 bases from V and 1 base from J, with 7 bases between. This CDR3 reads CASSHQRTDTQYF. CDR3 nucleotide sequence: TGTGCCAGCAGTCACCAACGCACAGATACGCAGTATTTT.

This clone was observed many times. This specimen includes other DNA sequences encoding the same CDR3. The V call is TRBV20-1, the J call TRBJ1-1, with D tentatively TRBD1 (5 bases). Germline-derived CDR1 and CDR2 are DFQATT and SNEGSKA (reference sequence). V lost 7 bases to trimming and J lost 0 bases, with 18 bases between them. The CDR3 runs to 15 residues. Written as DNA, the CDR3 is TGCAGTGGTTTGGACCCGGGGGTACTGAACACTGAAGCTTTCTTT. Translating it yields CSGLDPGVLNTEAFF.

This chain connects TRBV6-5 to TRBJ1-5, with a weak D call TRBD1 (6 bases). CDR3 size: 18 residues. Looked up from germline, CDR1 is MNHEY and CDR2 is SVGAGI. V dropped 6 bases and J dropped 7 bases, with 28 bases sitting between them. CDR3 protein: CASSYTQRGAGLDQPQHF. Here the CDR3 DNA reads TGTGCCAGCAGCTACACACAACGGGGGGCTGGGTTAGACCAGCCCCAGCATTTT.

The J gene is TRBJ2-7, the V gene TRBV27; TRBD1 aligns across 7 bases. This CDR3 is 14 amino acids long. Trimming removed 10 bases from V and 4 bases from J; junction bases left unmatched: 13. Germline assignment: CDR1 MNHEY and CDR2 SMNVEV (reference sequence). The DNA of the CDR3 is TGTGCCATCATCCTCCGGGACAGCGAGTACGAGCAGTACTTC. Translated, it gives CAIILRDSEYEQYF.

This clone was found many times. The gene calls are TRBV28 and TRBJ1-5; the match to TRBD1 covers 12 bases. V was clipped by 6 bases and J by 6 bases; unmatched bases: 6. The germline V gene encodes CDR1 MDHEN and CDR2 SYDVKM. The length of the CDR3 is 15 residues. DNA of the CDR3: TGTGCCAGCAGCACCGGGACAGGGGGCGTTCAGCCCCAGCATTTT. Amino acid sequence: CASSTGTGGVQPQHF.

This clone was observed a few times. CDR3 residues: CASTLLTVAYEQYF. The CDR3, as DNA: TGTGCCAGCACACTACTAACGGTGGCCTACGAGCAGTACTTC. The chain employs TRBV6-1 and TRBJ2-7; no firm D call. In germline, CDR1 is MNHNS, CDR2 SASEGT. The CDR3 is 14 residues long. The V gene lost 7 bases and the J gene lost 2 bases, with 15 bases spanning the gap.

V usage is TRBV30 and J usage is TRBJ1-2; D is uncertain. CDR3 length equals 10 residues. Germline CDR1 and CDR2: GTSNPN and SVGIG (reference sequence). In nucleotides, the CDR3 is TGTGATTCGAACATCTATGGCTACACCTTC. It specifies CDSNIYGYTF.

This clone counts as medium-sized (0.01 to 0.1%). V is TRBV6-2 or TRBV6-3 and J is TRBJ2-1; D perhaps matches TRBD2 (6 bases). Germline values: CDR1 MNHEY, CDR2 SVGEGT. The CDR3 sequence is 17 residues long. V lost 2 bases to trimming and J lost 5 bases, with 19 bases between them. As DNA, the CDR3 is TGTGCCAGCAGTTACCCCAATATAAGGAAGCGGGACAATGAGCAGTTCTTC. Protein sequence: CASSYPNIRKRDNEQFF.

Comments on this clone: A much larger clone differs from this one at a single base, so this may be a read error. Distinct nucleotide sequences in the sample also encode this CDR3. CDR3: CASRQVGGPYEQYF. For the CDR3, the DNA is TGTGCCAGCAGGCAAGTCGGGGGACCGTACGAGCAGTACTTC. V gene TRBV13 combines with J gene TRBJ2-7; D might be TRBD2 (6 bases). Germline loops: CDR1 PRHDT, CDR2 FYEKMQ (reference sequence). Deletions cut 6 bases from V and 4 bases from J, with 16 bases between. The CDR3 runs 14 residues.

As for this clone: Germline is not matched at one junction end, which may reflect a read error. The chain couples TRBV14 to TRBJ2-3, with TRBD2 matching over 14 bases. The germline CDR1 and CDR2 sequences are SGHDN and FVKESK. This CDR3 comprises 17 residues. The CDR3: CASSQGRTSGRLDTKYF. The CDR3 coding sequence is TGTGCCAGCAGCCAAGGACGGACTAGCGGGAGGTTAGATACGAAGTATTTT.